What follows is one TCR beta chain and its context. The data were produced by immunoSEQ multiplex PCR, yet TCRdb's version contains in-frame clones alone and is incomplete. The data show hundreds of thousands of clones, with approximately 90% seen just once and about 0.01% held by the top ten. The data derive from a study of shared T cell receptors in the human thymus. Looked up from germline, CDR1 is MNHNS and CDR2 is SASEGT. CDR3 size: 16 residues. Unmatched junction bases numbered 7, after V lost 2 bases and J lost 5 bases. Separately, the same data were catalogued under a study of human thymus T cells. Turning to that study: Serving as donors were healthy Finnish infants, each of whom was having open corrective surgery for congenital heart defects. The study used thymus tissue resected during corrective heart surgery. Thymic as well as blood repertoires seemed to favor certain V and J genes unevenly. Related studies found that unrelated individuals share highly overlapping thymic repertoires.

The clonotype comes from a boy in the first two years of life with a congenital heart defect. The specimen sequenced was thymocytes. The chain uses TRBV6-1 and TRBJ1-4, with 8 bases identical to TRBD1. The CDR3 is CASSETGQGRNEKLFF. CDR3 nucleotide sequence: TGTGCCAGCAGTGAAACCGGACAGGGACGGAATGAAAAACTGTTTTTT.